These 5 T cell receptor beta chains originate from one sample sequenced in a study of blood T cell repertoires in COVID-19. Data came from immunoSEQ multiplex PCR; TCRdb stores just in-frame clones and leaves some out. This sample has about 12,000 clones; around 90% occur once, and the top ten carry more than 25%. Specimen: peripheral blood. The receptor set was obtained from a woman aged 70-85 years with active COVID-19.

The V gene is TRBV6-6, the J gene TRBJ1-2; TRBD1 is a possible D gene (6 bases). CDR3 length: 13 amino acids. Germline CDR1 is MNHNY and CDR2 is SVGAGI (reference sequence). Trimming removed 4 bases at V and 6 bases at J, with 12 bases between. DNA for the CDR3: TGTGCCAGCAGTTTACCGGGACAACATGGCTACACCTTC. It yields the protein CASSLPGQHGYTF.

The chain has TRBV21-1 and TRBJ2-4; TRBD2 is taken as the D call from the table, unchecked against the DNA. TRBV21-1 is a listed pseudogene. This CDR3 spans 17 amino acids. The CDR3 DNA reads TGTGCCAGCAGCAAAGCCGCACTAGCGTCGACCAAAAACATTCAGTACTTC. This translates into CASSKAALASTKNIQYF.

This sequence joins TRBV27 and TRBJ1-1, with 8 nucleotides matching TRBD1. CDR3 size: 14 residues. Germline V gene data show CDR1 as MNHEY and CDR2 as SMNVEV (reference sequence). After removal of 5 bases from V and 3 bases from J, the junction contained 5 bases not matched to a gene. This CDR3 reads CASSNDRGDTEAFF. DNA for the CDR3: TGTGCCAGCAGTAACGACAGGGGAGACACTGAAGCTTTCTTT.

A few counts support this clone. V and J are TRBV9 and TRBJ1-6, with a possible D match to TRBD1 (6 bases). Trimming removed 4 bases at V and 3 bases at J, with 11 bases between. The CDR3 is 15 residues long. In germline, CDR1 is SGDLS, CDR2 YYNGEE. The CDR3 DNA sequence: TGTGCCAGCAGCACCACAGGGAACTATAATTCACCCCTCCACTTT. Translated: CASSTTGNYNSPLHF.

The chain is built from TRBV27 and TRBJ2-6, with 13 nucleotides matching TRBD2. Unmatched junction bases numbered 0, after V lost 5 bases and J lost 2 bases. In germline, CDR1 is MNHEY, CDR2 SMNVEV (reference sequence). The CDR3 is made up of 16 amino acids. CDR3 bases: TGTGCCAGCAGTGGACTAGCGGGAGCTGGGGCCAACGTCCTGACTTTC. Translating it yields CASSGLAGAGANVLTF. Drawing the rest from reference TRBV27 and TRBJ2-6, the complete variable domain is EAQVTQNPRYLITVTGKKLTVTCSQNMNHEYMSWYRQDPGLGLRQIYYSMNVEVTDKGDVPEGYKVSRKEKRNFPLILESPSPNQTSLYFCASSGLAGAGANVLTFGAGSRLTVL.